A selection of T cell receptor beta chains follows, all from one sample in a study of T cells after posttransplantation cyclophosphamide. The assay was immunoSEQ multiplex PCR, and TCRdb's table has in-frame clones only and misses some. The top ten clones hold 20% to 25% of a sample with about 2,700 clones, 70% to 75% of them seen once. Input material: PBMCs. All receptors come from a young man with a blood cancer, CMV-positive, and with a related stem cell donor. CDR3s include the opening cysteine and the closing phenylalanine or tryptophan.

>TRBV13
CASSPGTGAGANYGYTF
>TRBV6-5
CASSSTGARAFF
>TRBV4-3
CASSQDRGGTNWNEKLFF
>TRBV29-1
CSVQTPSYEQYF
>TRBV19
CASSIKNRAGGTEAFF
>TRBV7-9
CASSLTGIGKNEQFF
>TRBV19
CASSINFEFQPQHF
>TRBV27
CASSLRQGNSPLHF
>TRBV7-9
CASSFARSHSPLHF
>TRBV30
CAWRSPGGGEKLFF
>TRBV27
CASSQPSGRGGNEQFF
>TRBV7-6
CASSNRVPGEQYF
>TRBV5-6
CASSLGQLNNQPQHF
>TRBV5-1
CASSLSRRFASGANVLTF
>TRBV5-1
CASSLVENEKLFF
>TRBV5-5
CASGVQGLQETQYF
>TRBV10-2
CASRQRNYNEQFF
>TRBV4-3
CASSQDSTNSPLHF
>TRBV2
CASSWTGLPEAFF
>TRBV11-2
CASSFDRGREKLFF
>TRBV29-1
CSAAGTSRDTQYF
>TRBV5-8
CASSRGTSPYNEQFF
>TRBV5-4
CASSIRLAGGTGELFF
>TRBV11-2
CASSLGLKETQYF
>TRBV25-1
CASSESGRFEKLFF
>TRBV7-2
CASSLVRWLAAYEQYF
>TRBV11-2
CASSLDHRGFGNTIYF
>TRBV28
CASSPAPVGHNEQFF
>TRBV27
CASSQNIGETQYF
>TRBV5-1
CASRGQGITEAFF
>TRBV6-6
CASSPRVEQFF
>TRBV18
CASSPMGQGISNSPLHF